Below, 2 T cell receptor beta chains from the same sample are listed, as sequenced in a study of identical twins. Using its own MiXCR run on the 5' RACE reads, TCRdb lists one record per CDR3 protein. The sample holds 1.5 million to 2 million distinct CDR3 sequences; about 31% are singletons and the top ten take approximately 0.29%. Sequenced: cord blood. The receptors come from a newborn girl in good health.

The CDR3 DNA is TGTGCCAGCAACATGGGGGAGTTAGGGTCCATGAACACTGAAGCTTTCTTT. Amino acids: CASNMGELGSMNTEAFF. The chain couples TRBV11-1 to TRBJ1-1; D might be TRBD1 (5 bases). The CDR3 length is 17 residues. CDR1 SGHAT and CDR2 FQDESV come from the germline V gene (reference sequence). Trimming pared 7 bases from V and 0 bases from J, leaving 21 bases between.

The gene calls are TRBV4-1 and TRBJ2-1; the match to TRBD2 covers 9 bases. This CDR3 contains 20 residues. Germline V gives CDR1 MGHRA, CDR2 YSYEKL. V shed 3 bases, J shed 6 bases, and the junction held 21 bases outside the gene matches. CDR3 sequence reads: CASSHHKGLATGRSFNEQFF. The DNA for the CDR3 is TGCGCCAGCAGCCACCATAAAGGACTAGCGACGGGGAGAAGTTTCAATGAGCAGTTCTTC.